The clone carrying this TCR beta chain was detected a few times. From germline, CDR1 is SEHNR and CDR2 FQNEAQ (reference sequence). The CDR3 runs to 13 residues. V dropped 0 bases and J dropped 7 bases, with 10 bases sitting between them. In the study's own analysis: The assay estimated nucleated cells by amplifying reference gene primers. TCRdb keeps only in-frame clones here, not all; method: immunoSEQ multiplex PCR. The V and J calls and clone size are taken from that table; D and trimming were inferred from the DNA. Of about 200,000 clones in the sample, approximately 85% are singletons; the top ten hold about 2.5%. The Seattle patients joined while their infection was active and were tracked longitudinally afterward. This entry comes from a study of blood T cell repertoires in COVID-19.

The sequence was obtained from a woman aged 70 to 79 with COVID-19, enrolled during active disease. The chain carries TRBV7-9 and TRBJ2-7, with TRBD1 as a possible D gene (6 bases). Sequenced material: peripheral blood. CDR3 coding DNA: TGTGCCAGCAGCTTAGCGGTTAGGGGGGAGCAGTACTTC. It specifies CASSLAVRGEQYF.